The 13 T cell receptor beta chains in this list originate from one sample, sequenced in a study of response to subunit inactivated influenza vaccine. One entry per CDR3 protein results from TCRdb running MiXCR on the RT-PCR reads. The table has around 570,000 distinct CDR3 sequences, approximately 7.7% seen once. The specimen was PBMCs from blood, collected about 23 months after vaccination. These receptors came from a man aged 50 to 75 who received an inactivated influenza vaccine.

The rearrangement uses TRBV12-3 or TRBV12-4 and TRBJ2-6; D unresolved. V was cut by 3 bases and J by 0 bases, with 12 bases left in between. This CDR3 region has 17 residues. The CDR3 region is CASSLGSGYSGANVLTF. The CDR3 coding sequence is TGTGCCAGCAGTTTGGGGTCCGGGTACTCTGGGGCCAACGTCCTGACTTTC.

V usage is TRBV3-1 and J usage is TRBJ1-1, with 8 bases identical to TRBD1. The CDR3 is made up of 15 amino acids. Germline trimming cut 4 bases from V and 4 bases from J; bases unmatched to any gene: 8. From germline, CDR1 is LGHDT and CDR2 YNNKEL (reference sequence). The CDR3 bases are TGTGCCAGCAGCCCAGACAGGGGCCGGGTCACTGAAGCTTTCTTT. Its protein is CASSPDRGRVTEAFF.

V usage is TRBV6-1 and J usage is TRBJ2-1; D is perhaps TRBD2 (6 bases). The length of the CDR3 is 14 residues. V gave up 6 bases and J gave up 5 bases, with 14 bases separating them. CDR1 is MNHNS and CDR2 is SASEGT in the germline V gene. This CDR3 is CASSEWGDNNEQFF. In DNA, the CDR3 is TGTGCCAGCAGCGAATGGGGGGATAACAATGAGCAGTTCTTC.

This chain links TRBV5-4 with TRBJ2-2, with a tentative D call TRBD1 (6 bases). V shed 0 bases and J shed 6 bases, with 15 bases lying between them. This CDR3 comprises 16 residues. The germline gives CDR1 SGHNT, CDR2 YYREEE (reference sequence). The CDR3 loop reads CASSLAQGRMAGELFF. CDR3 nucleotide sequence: TGTGCCAGCAGCTTGGCACAGGGTAGAATGGCCGGGGAGCTGTTTTTT.

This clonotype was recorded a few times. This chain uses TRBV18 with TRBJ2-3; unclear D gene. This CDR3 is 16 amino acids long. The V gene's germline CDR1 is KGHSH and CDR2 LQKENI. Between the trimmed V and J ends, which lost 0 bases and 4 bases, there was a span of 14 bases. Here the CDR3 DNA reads TGTGCCAGCTCACCACCCCCAGTGTTAATATCAGATACGCAGTATTTT. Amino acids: CASSPPPVLISDTQYF.

The CDR3 spells CASSLGLGGPGEQFF. As DNA, the CDR3 is TGTGCCAGCAGCTTGGGCCTGGGGGGGCCTGGTGAGCAGTTCTTC. The chain carries TRBV5-6 and TRBJ2-1; a possible D gene is TRBD2 (7 bases). V lost 0 bases and J lost 9, with 16 bases in between. CDR3 size: 15 residues. The germline V gene encodes CDR1 SGHDT and CDR2 YYEEEE.

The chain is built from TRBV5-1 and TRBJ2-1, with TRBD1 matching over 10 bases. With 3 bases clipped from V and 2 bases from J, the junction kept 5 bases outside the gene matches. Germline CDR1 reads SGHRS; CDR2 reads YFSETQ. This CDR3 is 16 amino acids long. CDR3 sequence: CASSWTTGGPYNEQFF. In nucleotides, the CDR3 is TGCGCCAGCAGCTGGACGACAGGGGGCCCCTACAATGAGCAGTTCTTC.

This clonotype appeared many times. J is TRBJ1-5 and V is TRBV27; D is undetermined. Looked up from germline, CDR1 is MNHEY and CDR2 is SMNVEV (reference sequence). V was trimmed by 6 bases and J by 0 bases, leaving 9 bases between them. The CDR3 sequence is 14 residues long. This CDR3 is CASRSPYSNQPQHF. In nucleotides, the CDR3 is TGTGCCAGCAGGTCACCGTATAGCAATCAGCCCCAGCATTTT.

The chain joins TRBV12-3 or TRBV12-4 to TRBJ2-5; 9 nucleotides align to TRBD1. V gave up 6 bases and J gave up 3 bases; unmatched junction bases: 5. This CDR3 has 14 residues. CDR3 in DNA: TGTGCCAGCAGCCTCACAGGGGGCGAAGAGACCCAGTACTTC. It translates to CASSLTGGEETQYF.

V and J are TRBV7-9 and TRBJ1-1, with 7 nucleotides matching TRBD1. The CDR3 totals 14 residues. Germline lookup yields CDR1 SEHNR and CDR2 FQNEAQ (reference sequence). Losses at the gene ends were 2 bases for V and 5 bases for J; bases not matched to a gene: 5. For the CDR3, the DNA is TGTGCCAGCAGCTTAAGCCAGGGGGGAACTGAAGCTTTCTTT. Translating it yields CASSLSQGGTEAFF.

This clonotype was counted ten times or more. DNA of the CDR3: TGTGCCAGCAGCCTTAGCGGGAGCGGGAATGAGCAGTTCTTC. Amino acids: CASSLSGSGNEQFF. The rearrangement joins TRBV12-3 or TRBV12-4 to TRBJ2-1; 9 bases map to TRBD2. The length of the CDR3 is 14 residues. V was clipped by 6 bases and J by 7 bases; unmatched bases: 7.

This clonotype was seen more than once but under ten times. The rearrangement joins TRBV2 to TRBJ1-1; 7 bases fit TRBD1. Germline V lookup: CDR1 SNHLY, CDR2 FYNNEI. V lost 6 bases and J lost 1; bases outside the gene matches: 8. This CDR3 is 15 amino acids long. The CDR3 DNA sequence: TGTGCCAGCAGCGCCGACAGGGTAGGGAACACTGAAGCTTTCTTT. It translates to CASSADRVGNTEAFF.

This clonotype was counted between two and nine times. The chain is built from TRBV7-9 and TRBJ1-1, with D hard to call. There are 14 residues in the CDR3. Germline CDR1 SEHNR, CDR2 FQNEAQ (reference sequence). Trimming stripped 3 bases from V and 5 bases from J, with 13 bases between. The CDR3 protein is CASSFGVVGTEAFF. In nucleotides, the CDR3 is TGTGCCAGCAGCTTCGGGGTAGTAGGGACTGAAGCTTTCTTT. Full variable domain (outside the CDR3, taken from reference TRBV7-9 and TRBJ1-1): DTGVSQNPRHKITKRGQNVTFRCDPISEHNRLYWYRQTLGQGPEFLTYFQNEAQLEKSRLLSDRFSAERPKGSFSTLEIQRTEQGDSAMYLCASSFGVVGTEAFFGQGTRLTVV.